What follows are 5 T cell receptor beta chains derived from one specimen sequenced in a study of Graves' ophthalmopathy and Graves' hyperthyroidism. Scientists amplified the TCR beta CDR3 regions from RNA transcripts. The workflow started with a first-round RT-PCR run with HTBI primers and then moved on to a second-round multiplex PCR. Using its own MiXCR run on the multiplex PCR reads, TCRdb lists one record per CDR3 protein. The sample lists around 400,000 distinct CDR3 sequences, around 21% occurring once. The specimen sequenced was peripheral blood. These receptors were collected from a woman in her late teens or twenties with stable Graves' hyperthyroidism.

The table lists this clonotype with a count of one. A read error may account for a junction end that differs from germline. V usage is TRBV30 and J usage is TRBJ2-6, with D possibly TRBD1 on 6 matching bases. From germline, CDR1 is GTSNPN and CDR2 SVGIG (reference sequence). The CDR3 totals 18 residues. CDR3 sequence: CAWSPSGTLLSGANVLTF. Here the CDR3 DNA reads TGTGCCTGGAGTCCTTCCGGGACACTGCTCTCTGGGGCTAACGTCCTGACTTTC.

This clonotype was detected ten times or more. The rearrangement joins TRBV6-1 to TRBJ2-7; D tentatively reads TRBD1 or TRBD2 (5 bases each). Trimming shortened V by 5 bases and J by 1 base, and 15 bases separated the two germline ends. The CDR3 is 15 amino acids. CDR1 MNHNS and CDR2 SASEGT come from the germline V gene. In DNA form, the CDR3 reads TGTGCCAGCAGTCCCCGGGGACGAAGGTCCTACGAGCAGTACTTC. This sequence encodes CASSPRGRRSYEQYF.

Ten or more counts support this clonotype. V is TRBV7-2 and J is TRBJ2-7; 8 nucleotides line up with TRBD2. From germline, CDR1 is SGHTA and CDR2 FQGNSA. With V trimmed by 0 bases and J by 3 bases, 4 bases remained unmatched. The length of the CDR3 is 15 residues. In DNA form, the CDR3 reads TGTGCCAGCAGCTTAGCCCGGGGGGGGTACTACGAGCAGTACTTC. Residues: CASSLARGGYYEQYF.

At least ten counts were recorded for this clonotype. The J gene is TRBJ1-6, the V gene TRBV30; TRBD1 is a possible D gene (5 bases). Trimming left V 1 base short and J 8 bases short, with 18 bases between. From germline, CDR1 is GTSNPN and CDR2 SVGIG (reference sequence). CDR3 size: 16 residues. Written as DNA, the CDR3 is TGTGCCTGGAGTGCCTGGCACGGGACTGCTGATTCACCCCTCCACTTT. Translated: CAWSAWHGTADSPLHF.

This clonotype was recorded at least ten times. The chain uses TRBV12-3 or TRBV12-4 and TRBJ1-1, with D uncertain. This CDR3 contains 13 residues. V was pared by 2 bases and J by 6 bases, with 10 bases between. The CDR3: CASSLIRHAEAFF. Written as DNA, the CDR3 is TGTGCCAGCAGTTTAATCAGGCACGCTGAAGCTTTCTTT.